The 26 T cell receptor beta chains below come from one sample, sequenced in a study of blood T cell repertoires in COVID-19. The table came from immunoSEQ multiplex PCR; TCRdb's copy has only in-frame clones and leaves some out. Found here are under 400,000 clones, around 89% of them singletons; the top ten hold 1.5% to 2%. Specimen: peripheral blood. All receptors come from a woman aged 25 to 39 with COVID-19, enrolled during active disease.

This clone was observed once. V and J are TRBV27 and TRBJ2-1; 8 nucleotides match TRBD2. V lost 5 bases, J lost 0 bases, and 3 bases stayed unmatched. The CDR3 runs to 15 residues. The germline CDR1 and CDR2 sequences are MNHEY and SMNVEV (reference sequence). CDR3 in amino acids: CASSERGSSYNEQFF. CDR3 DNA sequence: TGTGCCAGCAGTGAGCGGGGGAGCTCCTACAATGAGCAGTTCTTC.

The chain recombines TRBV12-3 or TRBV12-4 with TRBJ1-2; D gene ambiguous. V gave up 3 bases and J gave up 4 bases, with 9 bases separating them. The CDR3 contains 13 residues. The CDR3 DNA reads TGTGCCAGCAGTTTGGGAGGGATCTATGGCTACACCTTC. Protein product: CASSLGGIYGYTF.

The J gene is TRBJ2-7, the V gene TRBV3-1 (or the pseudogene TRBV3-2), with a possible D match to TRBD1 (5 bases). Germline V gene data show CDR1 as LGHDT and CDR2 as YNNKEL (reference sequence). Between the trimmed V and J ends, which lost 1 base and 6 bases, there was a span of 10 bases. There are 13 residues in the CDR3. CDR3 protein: CASSQAGFREQYV. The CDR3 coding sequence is TGTGCCAGCAGCCAAGCAGGGTTCCGCGAGCAGTACGTC.

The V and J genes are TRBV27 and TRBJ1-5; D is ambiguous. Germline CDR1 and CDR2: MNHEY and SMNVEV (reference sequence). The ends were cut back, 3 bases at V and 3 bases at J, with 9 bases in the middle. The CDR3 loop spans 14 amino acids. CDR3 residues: CASSFIAYNQPQHF. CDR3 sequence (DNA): TGTGCCAGCAGTTTCATAGCCTACAATCAGCCCCAGCATTTT.

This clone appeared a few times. CDR3 coding DNA: TGTGCCAGCAGCTTGGTGGCAGGAGGCTACACCTTC. It specifies CASSLVAGGYTF. The chain uses TRBV5-6 and TRBJ1-2; D is undetermined. The germline V and J ends were trimmed by 0 bases and 8 bases, with 8 bases remaining between them. The CDR3 loop spans 12 amino acids. Germline V lookup: CDR1 SGHDT, CDR2 YYEEEE.

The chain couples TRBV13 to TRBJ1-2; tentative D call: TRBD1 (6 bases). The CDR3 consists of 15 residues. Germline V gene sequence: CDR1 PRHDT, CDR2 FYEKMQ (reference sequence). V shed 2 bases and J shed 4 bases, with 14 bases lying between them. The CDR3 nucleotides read TGTGCCAGCAGCTTACGTGGACAGCCATTCTATGGCTACACCTTC. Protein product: CASSLRGQPFYGYTF. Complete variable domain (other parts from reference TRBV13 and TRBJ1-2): AAGVIQSPRHLIKEKRETATLKCYPIPRHDTVYWYQQGPGQDPQFLISFYEKMQSDKGSIPDRFSAQQFSDYHSELNMSSLELGDSALYFCASSLRGQPFYGYTFGSGTRLTVV.

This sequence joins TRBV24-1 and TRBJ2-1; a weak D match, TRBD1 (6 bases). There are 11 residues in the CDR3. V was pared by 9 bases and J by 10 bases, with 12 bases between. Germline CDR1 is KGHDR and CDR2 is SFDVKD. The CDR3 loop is CATSRGREQFF. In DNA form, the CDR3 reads TGTGCCACCTCCAGGGGCCGCGAGCAGTTCTTC.

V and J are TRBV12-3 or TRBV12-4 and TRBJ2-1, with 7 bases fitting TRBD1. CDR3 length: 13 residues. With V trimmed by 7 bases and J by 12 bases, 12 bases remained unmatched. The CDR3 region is CASTPLDRVGQFF. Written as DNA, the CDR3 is TGTGCCAGCACCCCCCTCGACAGGGTTGGGCAGTTCTTC.

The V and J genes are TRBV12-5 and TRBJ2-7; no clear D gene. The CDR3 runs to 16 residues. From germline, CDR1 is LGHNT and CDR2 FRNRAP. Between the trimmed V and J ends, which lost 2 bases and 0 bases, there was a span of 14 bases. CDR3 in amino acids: CASGLSIDKRSYEQYV. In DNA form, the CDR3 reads TGTGCTAGTGGTTTGTCCATCGATAAGCGCTCCTACGAGCAGTACGTC.

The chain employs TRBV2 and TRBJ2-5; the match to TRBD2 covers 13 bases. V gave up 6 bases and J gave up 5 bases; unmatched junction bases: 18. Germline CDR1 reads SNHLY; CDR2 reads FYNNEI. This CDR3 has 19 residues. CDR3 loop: CASRPGLAGVGHWEETQYF. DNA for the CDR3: TGTGCCAGCAGGCCAGGACTAGCGGGGGTGGGTCATTGGGAGGAGACCCAGTACTTC.

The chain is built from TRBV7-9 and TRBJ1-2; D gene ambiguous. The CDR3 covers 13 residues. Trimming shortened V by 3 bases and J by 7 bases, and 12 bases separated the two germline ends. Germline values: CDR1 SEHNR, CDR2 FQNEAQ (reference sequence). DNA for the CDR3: TGTGCCAGCAGCTTTGGGCAGGATGGTGGCTACACCTTC. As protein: CASSFGQDGGYTF.

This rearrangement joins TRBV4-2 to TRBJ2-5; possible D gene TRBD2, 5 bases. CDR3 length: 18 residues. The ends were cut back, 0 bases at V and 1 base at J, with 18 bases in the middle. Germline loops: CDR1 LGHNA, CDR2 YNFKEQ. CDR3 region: CASSQDDGHPAAQETQYF. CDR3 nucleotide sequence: TGTGCCAGCAGCCAAGATGACGGGCATCCAGCGGCCCAAGAGACCCAGTACTTC.

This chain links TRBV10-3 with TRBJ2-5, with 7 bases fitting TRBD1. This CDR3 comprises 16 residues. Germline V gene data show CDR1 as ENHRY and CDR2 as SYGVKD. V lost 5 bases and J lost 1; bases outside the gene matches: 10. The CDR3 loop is CAISRTGATRQETQYF. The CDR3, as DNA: TGTGCCATCAGTCGGACAGGCGCAACTCGCCAAGAGACCCAGTACTTC.

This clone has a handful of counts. CDR3 bases: TGTGCCAGCAGCTTAGGGACAGGGGACGGACAGCCCCAGCATTTT. Translating it yields CASSLGTGDGQPQHF. J is TRBJ1-5 and V is TRBV13; 8 nucleotides agree with TRBD1. The CDR3 spans 15 residues. Germline CDR1 PRHDT, CDR2 FYEKMQ (reference sequence). V lost 0 bases, J lost 7 bases, and 5 bases stayed unmatched. Complete variable domain (other parts from reference TRBV13 and TRBJ1-5): AAGVIQSPRHLIKEKRETATLKCYPIPRHDTVYWYQQGPGQDPQFLISFYEKMQSDKGSIPDRFSAQQFSDYHSELNMSSLELGDSALYFCASSLGTGDGQPQHFGDGTRLSIL.

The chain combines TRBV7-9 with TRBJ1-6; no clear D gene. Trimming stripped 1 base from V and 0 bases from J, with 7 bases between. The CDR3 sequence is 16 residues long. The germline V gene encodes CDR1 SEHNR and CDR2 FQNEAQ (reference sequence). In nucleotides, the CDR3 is TGTGCCAGCAGCTTAGATGGCCGCTCCTATAATTCACCCCTCCACTTT. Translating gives CASSLDGRSYNSPLHF.

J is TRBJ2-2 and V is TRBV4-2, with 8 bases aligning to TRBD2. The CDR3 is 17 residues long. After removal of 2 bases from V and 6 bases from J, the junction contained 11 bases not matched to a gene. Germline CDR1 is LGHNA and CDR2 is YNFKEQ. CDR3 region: CASSQQGDSGVAGELFF. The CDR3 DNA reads TGTGCCAGCAGCCAACAGGGTGATAGCGGGGTTGCCGGGGAGCTGTTTTTT.

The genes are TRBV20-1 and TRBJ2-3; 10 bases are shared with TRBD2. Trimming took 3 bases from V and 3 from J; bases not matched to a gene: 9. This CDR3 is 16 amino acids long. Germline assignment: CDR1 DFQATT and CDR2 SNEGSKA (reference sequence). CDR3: CSASKAGGPLTDTQYF. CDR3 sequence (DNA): TGCAGTGCTAGTAAAGCGGGGGGGCCTTTAACAGATACGCAGTATTTT.

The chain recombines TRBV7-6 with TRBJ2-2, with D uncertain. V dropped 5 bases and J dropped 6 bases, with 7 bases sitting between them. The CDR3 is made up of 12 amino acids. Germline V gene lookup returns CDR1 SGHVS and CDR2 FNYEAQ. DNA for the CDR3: TGTGCCAGCAGCCAGTTGTCCGGGGAGCTGTTTTTT. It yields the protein CASSQLSGELFF.

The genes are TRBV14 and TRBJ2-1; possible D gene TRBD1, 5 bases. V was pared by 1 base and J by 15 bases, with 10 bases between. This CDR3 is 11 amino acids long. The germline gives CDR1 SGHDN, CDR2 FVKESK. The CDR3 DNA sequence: TGTGCCAGCAGCCAAGTGGACATCCCGTTCTTC. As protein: CASSQVDIPFF.

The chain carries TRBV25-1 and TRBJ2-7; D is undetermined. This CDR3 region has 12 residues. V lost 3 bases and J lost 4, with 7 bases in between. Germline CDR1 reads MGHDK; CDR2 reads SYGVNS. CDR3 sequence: CASSDGPYEQYF. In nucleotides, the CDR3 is TGTGCCAGCAGTGACGGTCCTTACGAGCAGTACTTC.

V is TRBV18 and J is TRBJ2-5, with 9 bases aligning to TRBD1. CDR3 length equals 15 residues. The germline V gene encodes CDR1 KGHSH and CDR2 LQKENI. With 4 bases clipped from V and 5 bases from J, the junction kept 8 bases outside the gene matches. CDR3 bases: TGTGCCAGCTCACTTACCGGGACAGGGTTGGAGACCCAGTACTTC. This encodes CASSLTGTGLETQYF.

As DNA, the CDR3 is TGTGCCAGCAGTTTTACAGGACCCGTAGGTTCACCCCTCCACTTT. It encodes CASSFTGPVGSPLHF. The chain has TRBV27 and TRBJ1-6, with a possible D match to TRBD1 (5 bases). The CDR3 contains 15 residues. V was shortened by 3 bases and J by 9 bases, with 15 bases between the two germline ends. Germline CDR1 is MNHEY and CDR2 is SMNVEV (reference sequence).

The CDR3 DNA sequence: TGTGCCAGCAGTGAAGGCAGGCTTATCTACGAGCAGTACTTC. Its protein is CASSEGRLIYEQYF. The chain couples TRBV6-1 to TRBJ2-7, with unresolved D. Trimming removed 1 base at V and 3 bases at J, with 10 bases between. CDR3 length: 14 residues. Germline V gene sequence: CDR1 MNHNS, CDR2 SASEGT.

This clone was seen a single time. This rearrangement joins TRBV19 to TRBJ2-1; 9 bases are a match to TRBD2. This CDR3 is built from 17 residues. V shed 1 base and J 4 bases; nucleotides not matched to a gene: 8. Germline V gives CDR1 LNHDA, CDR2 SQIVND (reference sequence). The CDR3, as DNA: TGTGCCAGTAGTATAGCCCAGCGGGGGGCTATATACAATGAGCAGTTCTTC. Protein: CASSIAQRGAIYNEQFF.

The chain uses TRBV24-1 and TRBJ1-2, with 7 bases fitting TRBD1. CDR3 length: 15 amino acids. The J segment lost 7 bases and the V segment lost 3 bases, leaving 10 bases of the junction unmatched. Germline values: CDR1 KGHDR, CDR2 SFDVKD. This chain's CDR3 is CATSDRRQGAIGYTF. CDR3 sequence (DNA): TGTGCCACCAGTGATAGACGACAGGGAGCCATTGGCTACACCTTC.

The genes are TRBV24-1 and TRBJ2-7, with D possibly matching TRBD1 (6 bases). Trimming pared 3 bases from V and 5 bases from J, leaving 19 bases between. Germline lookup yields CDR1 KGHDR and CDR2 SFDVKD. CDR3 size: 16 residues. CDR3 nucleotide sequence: TGTGCCACCAGTGATCCCCCCGACAGGTTTCCCAACGAGCAGTACTTC. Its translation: CATSDPPDRFPNEQYF.